Shown below are 11 T cell receptor beta chains from a single sample sequenced in a study of PD-L1 blockade in urothelial cancer. Libraries were prepared by immunoSEQ multiplex PCR; TCRdb keeps only in-frame clonotypes and omits some of them. The sample has about 36,000 clones, approximately 88% seen once. Stated time point: peripheral blood 6 weeks after treatment start. Sequencing was performed on PBMCs, taken around atezolizumab (anti-PD-L1) treatment. The receptors originated from a man aged 40-55 years with urothelial cancer.

This clone qualifies as medium-sized. This chain connects TRBV5-1 to TRBJ2-3; 7 bases are shared with TRBD2. The germline gives CDR1 SGHRS, CDR2 YFSETQ. Unmatched junction bases numbered 1, after V lost 0 bases and J lost 0 bases. This CDR3 has 15 residues. For the CDR3, the DNA is TGCGCCAGCAGCTTGGGAGCGGGAAGCACAGATACGCAGTATTTT. It is translated as CASSLGAGSTDTQYF. The full variable domain, with the rest looked up from reference TRBV5-1 and TRBJ2-3, is KAGVTQTPRYLIKTRGQQVTLSCSPISGHRSVSWYQQTPGQGLQFLFEYFSETQRNKGNFPGRFSGRQFSNSRSEMNVSTLELGDSALYLCASSLGAGSTDTQYFGPGTRLTVL.

This clone has just one count. This chain connects TRBV4-2 to TRBJ1-1, with 9 bases lining up with TRBD1. This CDR3 is 18 amino acids long. Trimming took 1 base from V and 7 from J; bases not matched to a gene: 16. Germline CDR1 LGHNA, CDR2 YNFKEQ. As DNA, the CDR3 is TGTGCCAGCAGCCAAGTTATGGGGACAGGGCTCCGGGGGAATGAAGCTTTCTTT. It is translated as CASSQVMGTGLRGNEAFF.

The rearrangement links TRBV29-1 to TRBJ1-1; 8 bases are a match to TRBD1. This CDR3 comprises 13 residues. Germline V lookup: CDR1 SQVTM, CDR2 ANQGSEA. With 7 bases clipped from V and 1 base from J, the junction kept 5 bases outside the gene matches. As DNA, the CDR3 is TGCAGCGCCGTCGGACAGGGGAACACTGAAGCTTTCTTT. This translates into CSAVGQGNTEAFF.

The sample holds a few counts of this clone. The chain joins TRBV28 to TRBJ1-5; 8 bases align to TRBD1. Trimming cost V 6 bases and J 2 bases; bases outside gene matches: 6. The CDR3 runs 15 residues. Looked up from germline, CDR1 is MDHEN and CDR2 is SYDVKM. The CDR3 region has the DNA TGTGCCAGCAGCTACGGACAGGGAGGCAATCAGCCCCAGCATTTT. Its protein is CASSYGQGGNQPQHF.

The chain couples TRBV27 to TRBJ1-3; 10 bases match TRBD1. Unmatched junction bases numbered 2, after V lost 6 bases and J lost 6 bases. In germline, CDR1 is MNHEY, CDR2 SMNVEV (reference sequence). This CDR3 comprises 13 residues. As DNA, the CDR3 is TGTGCCAGCAGGGGGACAGGGGAAAACACCATATATTTT. Protein: CASRGTGENTIYF.

The V gene is TRBV28, the J gene TRBJ1-5; 8 nucleotides line up with TRBD1. V lost 5 bases and J lost 10; bases outside the gene matches: 19. Germline CDR1 MDHEN, CDR2 SYDVKM. CDR3 length equals 17 residues. The CDR3 sequence is CASSRSRGQGRSGPQHF. CDR3 nucleotide sequence: TGTGCCAGCAGTCGTTCCCGAGGACAGGGTCGCTCCGGCCCCCAGCATTTT.

The chain uses TRBV5-4 and TRBJ2-3, with 10 bases fitting TRBD1. The CDR3 contains 16 residues. V gave up 2 bases and J gave up 4 bases; unmatched junction bases: 7. Germline V gives CDR1 SGHNT, CDR2 YYREEE (reference sequence). The CDR3 here is CASSFGGQGKSDTQYF. The CDR3 DNA reads as TGTGCCAGCAGCTTCGGGGGACAGGGGAAATCAGATACGCAGTATTTT.

The J gene is TRBJ2-1, the V gene TRBV27, with 8 nucleotides matching TRBD2. Losses at the gene ends were 3 bases for V and 10 bases for J; bases not matched to a gene: 17. The CDR3 sequence is 17 residues long. CDR1 is MNHEY and CDR2 is SMNVEV in the germline V gene (reference sequence). CDR3 nucleotides: TGTGCCAGCAGTTTGGTCTTTCGGAGCGGGAGTTCGCCCGAGCAGTTCTTC. This encodes CASSLVFRSGSSPEQFF.

The CDR3 protein is CSVGWGPNTEAFF. The DNA for the CDR3 is TGCAGCGTTGGTTGGGGGCCGAACACTGAAGCTTTCTTT. The chain has TRBV29-1 and TRBJ1-1, with D perhaps matching TRBD1 (6 bases). Germline loops: CDR1 SQVTM, CDR2 ANQGSEA. Trimming cost V 4 bases and J 1 base, with 10 bases left between them. This CDR3 contains 13 residues. Based on the CDR3 plus reference TRBV29-1 and TRBJ1-1, the full variable domain is SAVISQKPSRDICQRGTSLTIQCQVDSQVTMMFWYRQQPGQSLTLIATANQGSEATYESGFVIDKFPISRPNLTFSTLTVSNMSPEDSSIYLCSVGWGPNTEAFFGQGTRLTVV.

The chain carries TRBV21-1 and TRBJ2-7; the table's D call of TRBD2 was not tested on the DNA. TRBV21-1 is a listed pseudogene. The CDR3 contains 18 residues. Written as DNA, the CDR3 is TGTGCCAGCAGCGGATGTGGGGGACTAGCGGGAGAATTCTACGAGCAGTACTTC. Translated, it gives CASSGCGGLAGEFYEQYF.

The chain employs TRBV21-1 and TRBJ2-7; TRBD1, as called in the table, went unchecked against the DNA. TRBV21-1 is given as a pseudogene. This CDR3 spans 16 amino acids. In DNA form, the CDR3 reads TGTGCCAGACACATGGCCGGGACACCAAGGTCCTACGAGCAGTACTTC. Translated, it gives CARHMAGTPRSYEQYF.